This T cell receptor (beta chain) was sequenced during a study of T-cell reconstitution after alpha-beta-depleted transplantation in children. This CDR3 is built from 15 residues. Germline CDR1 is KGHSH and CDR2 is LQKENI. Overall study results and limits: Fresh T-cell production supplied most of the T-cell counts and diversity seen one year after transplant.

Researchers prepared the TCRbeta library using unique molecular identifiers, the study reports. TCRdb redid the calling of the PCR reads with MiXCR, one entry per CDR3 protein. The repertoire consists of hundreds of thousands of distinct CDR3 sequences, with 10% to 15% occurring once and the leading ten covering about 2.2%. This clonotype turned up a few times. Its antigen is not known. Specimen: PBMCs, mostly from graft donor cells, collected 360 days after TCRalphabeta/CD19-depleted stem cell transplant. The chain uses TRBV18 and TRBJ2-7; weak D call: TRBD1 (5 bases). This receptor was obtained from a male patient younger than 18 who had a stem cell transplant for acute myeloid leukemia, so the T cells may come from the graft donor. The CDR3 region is CARGSRIPYDYEQYF. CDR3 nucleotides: TGTGCAAGGGGTAGTCGAATTCCCTATGACTACGAGCAGTACTTC.